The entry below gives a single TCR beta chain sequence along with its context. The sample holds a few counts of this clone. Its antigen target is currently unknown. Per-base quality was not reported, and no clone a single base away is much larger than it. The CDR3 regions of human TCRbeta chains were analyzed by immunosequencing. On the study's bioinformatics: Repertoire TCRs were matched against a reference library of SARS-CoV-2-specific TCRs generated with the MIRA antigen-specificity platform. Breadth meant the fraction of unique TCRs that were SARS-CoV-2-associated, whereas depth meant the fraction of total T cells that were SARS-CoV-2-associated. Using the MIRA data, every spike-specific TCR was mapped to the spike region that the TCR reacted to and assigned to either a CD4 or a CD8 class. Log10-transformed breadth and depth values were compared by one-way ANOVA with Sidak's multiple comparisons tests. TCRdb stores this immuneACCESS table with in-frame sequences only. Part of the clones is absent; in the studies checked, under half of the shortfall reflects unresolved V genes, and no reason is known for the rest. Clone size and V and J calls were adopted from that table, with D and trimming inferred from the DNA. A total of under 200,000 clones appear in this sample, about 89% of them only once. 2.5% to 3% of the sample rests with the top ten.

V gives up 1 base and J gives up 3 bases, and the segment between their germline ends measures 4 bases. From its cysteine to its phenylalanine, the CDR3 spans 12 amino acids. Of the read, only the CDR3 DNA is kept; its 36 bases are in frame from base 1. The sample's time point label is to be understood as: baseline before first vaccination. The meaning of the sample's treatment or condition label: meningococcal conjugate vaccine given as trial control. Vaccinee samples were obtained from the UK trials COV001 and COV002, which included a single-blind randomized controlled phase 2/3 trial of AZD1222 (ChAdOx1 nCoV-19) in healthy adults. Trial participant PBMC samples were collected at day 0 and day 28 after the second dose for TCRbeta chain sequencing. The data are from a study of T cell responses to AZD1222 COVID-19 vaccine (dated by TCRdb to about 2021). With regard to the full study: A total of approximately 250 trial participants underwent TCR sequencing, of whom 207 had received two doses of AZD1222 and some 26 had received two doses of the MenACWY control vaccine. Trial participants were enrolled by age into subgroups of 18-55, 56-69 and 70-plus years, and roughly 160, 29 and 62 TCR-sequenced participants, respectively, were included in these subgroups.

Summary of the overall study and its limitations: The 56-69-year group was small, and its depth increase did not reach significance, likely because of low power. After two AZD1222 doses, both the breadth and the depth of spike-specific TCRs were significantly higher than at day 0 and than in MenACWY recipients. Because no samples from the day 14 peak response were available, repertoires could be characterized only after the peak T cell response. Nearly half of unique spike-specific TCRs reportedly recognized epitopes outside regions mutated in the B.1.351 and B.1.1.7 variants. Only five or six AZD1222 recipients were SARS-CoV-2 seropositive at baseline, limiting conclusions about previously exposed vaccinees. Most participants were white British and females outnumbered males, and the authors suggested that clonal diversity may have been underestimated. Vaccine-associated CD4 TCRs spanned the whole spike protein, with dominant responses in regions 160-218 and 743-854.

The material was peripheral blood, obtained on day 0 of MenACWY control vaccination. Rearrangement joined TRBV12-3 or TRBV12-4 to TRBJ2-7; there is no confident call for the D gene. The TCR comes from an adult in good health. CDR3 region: CASSLDNYEQYF. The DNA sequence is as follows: TGTGCCAGCAGTTTAGACAACTACGAGCAGTACTTC.